Listed here are 9 T cell receptor beta chains from one sample, sequenced in a study of control samples from healthy donors and cancer patients. Clones were read by immunoSEQ multiplex PCR, and TCRdb kept only the in-frame ones, dropping some. The data contain 170,000 or so clones, roughly 93% of them seen just once; the ten biggest clones take up more than 1.1%. Input material: blood. The receptor source for this set is a man between 18 and 35 years old in good health.

In this sample, this clone turned up once. Relative to the germline gene, one junction end is altered; a read error may explain this. This same CDR3 is encoded by further DNA sequences in the sample. This sequence joins TRBV3-1 (or the pseudogene TRBV3-2) and TRBJ1-2; D is possibly TRBD1 (6 bases). CDR1 is LGHDT, CDR2 YNNKEL, per germline (reference sequence). CDR3 length: 13 residues. CDR3 sequence: CASSQDRGDGYTF. The CDR3 nucleotides are TGTGCCAGCAGCCAAGATAGGGGGGATGGCTATACCTTC.

The chain carries TRBV18 and TRBJ1-2; TRBD1 is a possible D gene (5 bases). CDR1 and CDR2 (germline): KGHSH, LQKENI. This CDR3 comprises 14 residues. The V end was cut by 4 bases, the J end by 6 bases, with 15 bases between. CDR3 protein: CASSLSGTDHGYTF. The CDR3 DNA follows: TGTGCCAGCTCACTCTCCGGGACGGACCATGGCTACACCTTC.

This sequence joins TRBV3-1 (or the pseudogene TRBV3-2) and TRBJ1-5, with D possibly matching TRBD1 (5 bases). Per the germline V gene, CDR1 is LGHDT and CDR2 is YNNKEL (reference sequence). Trimming stripped 0 bases from V and 5 bases from J, with 11 bases between. The CDR3 loop spans 15 amino acids. The CDR3 sequence: CASSQEPGPDQPQHF. The DNA for the CDR3 is TGTGCCAGCAGCCAAGAACCAGGGCCGGATCAGCCCCAGCATTTT.

This clone was seen a few times. This chain joins TRBV19 and TRBJ1-5; 9 bases align to TRBD1. Per germline, CDR1 LNHDA and CDR2 SQIVND (reference sequence). The ends lost 3 bases at V and 7 bases at J; junction bases unmatched: 10. The CDR3 runs 16 residues. The CDR3 sequence: CASSITGQGRGQPQHF. The CDR3 nucleotides are TGTGCCAGTAGTATCACTGGACAGGGGAGGGGACAGCCCCAGCATTTT. Filled out from reference TRBV19 and TRBJ1-5, the complete variable domain reads DGGITQSPKYLFRKEGQNVTLSCEQNLNHDAMYWYRQDPGQGLRLIYYSQIVNDFQKGDIAEGYSVSREKKESFPLTVTSAQKNPTAFYLCASSITGQGRGQPQHFGDGTRLSIL.

The rearrangement uses TRBV19 and TRBJ1-4; TRBD1 aligns across 7 bases. Germline V gene lookup returns CDR1 LNHDA and CDR2 SQIVND (reference sequence). CDR3 length: 15 residues. V lost 2 bases to trimming and J lost 8 bases; unmatched junction nucleotides: 8. The CDR3: CASSITGAGGEKLFF. For the CDR3, the DNA is TGTGCCAGTAGTATAACAGGGGCAGGGGGAGAAAAACTGTTTTTT.

The V call is TRBV5-1, the J call TRBJ2-7; D call uncertain. The germline V gene encodes CDR1 SGHRS and CDR2 YFSETQ. The V and J ends lost 0 bases and 4 bases respectively, with 11 bases between them. This CDR3 is 14 amino acids long. CDR3 region: CASSLARNLYEQYF. The CDR3 DNA reads TGCGCCAGCAGCTTGGCCCGAAACCTTTACGAGCAGTACTTC. The variable domain in full, completed from reference TRBV5-1 and TRBJ2-7, reads KAGVTQTPRYLIKTRGQQVTLSCSPISGHRSVSWYQQTPGQGLQFLFEYFSETQRNKGNFPGRFSGRQFSNSRSEMNVSTLELGDSALYLCASSLARNLYEQYFGPGTRLTVT.

The V gene is TRBV7-9, the J gene TRBJ2-1; 7 bases are a match to TRBD2. Germline-derived CDR1 and CDR2 are SEHNR and FQNEAQ (reference sequence). The CDR3 runs 15 residues. Trimming took 7 bases from V and 9 from J; bases not matched to a gene: 15. The CDR3 here is CASTFVTSTGVEQFF. Written as DNA, the CDR3 is TGTGCCAGCACTTTTGTGACTAGCACTGGAGTTGAGCAGTTCTTC.

V gene TRBV27 combines with J gene TRBJ2-3; D unresolved. Between the trimmed V and J ends, which lost 2 bases and 2 bases, there was a span of 5 bases. The CDR3 is 13 amino acids. CDR1 MNHEY and CDR2 SMNVEV come from the germline V gene (reference sequence). DNA for the CDR3: TGTGCCAGCAGTTTAGTGTACACAGATACGCAGTATTTT. It translates to CASSLVYTDTQYF.

This chain connects TRBV6-5 to TRBJ2-7; TRBD2 matches 15 bases. With V trimmed by 6 bases and J by 1 base, 1 base remained unmatched. Germline values: CDR1 MNHEY, CDR2 SVGAGI. The CDR3 covers 15 residues. DNA for the CDR3: TGTGCCAGCAGGGGGACTAGCGGGGGGTCCTACGAGCAGTACTTC. It encodes CASRGTSGGSYEQYF.